The entry below describes one T cell receptor beta chain. What it binds is unknown. These data are taken from a study of cytomegalovirus exposure and HLA in healthy donors. Study-level information: Of several hundred genotyped donors, approximately 80% clustered with self-reported Caucasian donors.

Regarding the study as a whole: A missense variant in DCLRE1C was later tied to TCR beta V- and J-gene trimming. Reportedly, TCR beta sequences accurately predicted HLA-A and HLA-B alleles in most subjects. Across donors, sequencing depth was assumed by presence/absence analyses to be roughly uniform.

CDR1 is LGHNA, CDR2 YNFKEQ, per germline. This CDR3 has 17 amino acids. Trimming cost V 3 bases and J 4 bases; bases outside gene matches: 10. The PCR ran on 60 Vbeta and 13 Jbeta primers. Sequenced by immunoSEQ multiplex PCR; TCRdb stores in-frame clones only, minus some. The table has fewer than 200,000 clones, around 76% seen once. Input material: PBMCs. The V gene is TRBV4-2, the J gene TRBJ1-2; 11 bases agree with TRBD1. The TCR originated in a female donor in good health and CMV-seronegative. The CDR3 here is CASSQAGQGASTYGYTF. DNA of the CDR3: TGTGCCAGCAGCCAGGCAGGACAGGGGGCGAGCACCTATGGCTACACCTTC.